The 20 T cell receptor beta chains below were found in one sample sequenced in a study of vaccination effects on CD4 cells after COVID-19. TCRdb's table, derived via immunoSEQ multiplex PCR, lists solely in-frame clones and lacks some. The data contain about 79,000 clones, around 76% of them seen just once; the ten biggest clones take up roughly 1.9%. Antigen-specific CD4+ T cells expanded by the ViraFEST assay with viral peptide pools were then sequenced. The authors isolated CD4+ T cells after around 11 days of culture. Their target antigens are unknown. The material sequenced was CD4+ T cells from PBMCs cultured with HCoV-229E spike peptides, taken before COVID-19 vaccination. The receptors shown here come from a human donor who received a COVID-19 vaccine.

The V and J genes are TRBV6-5 and TRBJ2-1, with 7 bases fitting TRBD1. Germline CDR1 and CDR2: MNHEY and SVGAGI. With V trimmed by 5 bases and J by 7 bases, 8 bases remained unmatched. This CDR3 comprises 14 residues. DNA of the CDR3: TGTGCCAGCAGTAGCCGACAGGGTTGGAATGAGCAGTTCTTC. Its translation is CASSSRQGWNEQFF.

This sequence joins TRBV5-5 and TRBJ2-2; 13 bases map to TRBD2. Germline values: CDR1 SGHKS, CDR2 YYEKEE (reference sequence). The J segment lost 2 bases and the V segment lost 4 bases, leaving 8 bases of the junction unmatched. CDR3 length: 18 amino acids. The DNA for the CDR3 is TGTGCCAGCAGCCCCAGGACTAGCGGGGGATATAACACCGGGGAGCTGTTTTTT. Its translation: CASSPRTSGGYNTGELFF.

The CDR3 nucleotides read TGTGCCAGCAGCGTAGACGTCCAAGAGACCCAGTACTTC. Translation gives CASSVDVQETQYF. V is TRBV9 and J is TRBJ2-5; no firm D call. CDR3 length equals 13 residues. Between the trimmed V and J ends, which lost 0 bases and 1 base, there was a span of 4 bases. Per the germline V gene, CDR1 is SGDLS and CDR2 is YYNGEE.

The sample holds a few counts of this clone. V usage is TRBV5-6 and J usage is TRBJ1-2, with 9 bases aligning to TRBD1. The CDR3 loop spans 15 amino acids. The germline gives CDR1 SGHDT, CDR2 YYEEEE. Trimming took 3 bases from V and 4 from J; bases not matched to a gene: 7. CDR3 loop: CASSSMGQGSYGYTF. The CDR3 DNA follows: TGTGCCAGCAGCTCGATGGGACAGGGAAGCTATGGCTACACCTTC. Based on the CDR3 plus reference TRBV5-6 and TRBJ1-2, the full variable domain is DAGVTQSPTHLIKTRGQQVTLRCSPKSGHDTVSWYQQALGQGPQFIFQYYEEEERQRGNFPDRFSGHQFPNYSSELNVNALLLGDSALYLCASSSMGQGSYGYTFGSGTRLTVV.

The chain employs TRBV19 and TRBJ1-5; 9 bases are a match to TRBD1. The CDR3 has 15 residues. Germline CDR1 LNHDA, CDR2 SQIVND (reference sequence). Germline trimming cut 5 bases from V and 2 bases from J; bases unmatched to any gene: 4. CDR3 protein: CASSDRGNGNQPQHF. CDR3 nucleotides: TGTGCCAGTAGTGACAGGGGGAACGGCAATCAGCCCCAGCATTTT.

The chain couples TRBV6-2 or TRBV6-3 to TRBJ1-2; a possible D gene is TRBD1 (5 bases). Germline V gene sequence: CDR1 MNHEY, CDR2 SVGEGT. The CDR3 sequence is 13 residues long. The germline V and J ends were trimmed by 5 bases and 2 bases, with 9 bases remaining between them. The CDR3 DNA follows: TGTGCCAGCAGTCTCGACAGCAACTATGGCTACACCTTC. It codes for CASSLDSNYGYTF.

The chain is built from TRBV6-4 and TRBJ1-2; D uncertain. The germline V and J ends were trimmed by 2 bases and 4 bases, with 8 bases remaining between them. This CDR3 has 13 residues. Germline CDR1 reads MRHNA; CDR2 reads SNTAGT. The CDR3 spells CASSDGGTYGYTF. DNA for the CDR3: TGTGCCAGCAGTGACGGCGGAACCTATGGCTACACCTTC.

The J gene is TRBJ2-5, the V gene TRBV4-2, with 10 bases aligning to TRBD1. J gave up 5 bases and V 1 base, and 1 base lay outside the gene matches. The CDR3 length is 14 residues. The germline V gene encodes CDR1 LGHNA and CDR2 YNFKEQ. Here the CDR3 reads CASSQAGQGETQYF. The CDR3 bases are TGTGCCAGCAGCCAAGCGGGACAGGGGGAGACCCAGTACTTC.

The rearrangement links TRBV6-5 to TRBJ2-3; 7 nucleotides match TRBD1. The length of the CDR3 is 14 residues. V gave up 3 bases and J gave up 3 bases; unmatched junction bases: 3. Germline V lookup: CDR1 MNHEY, CDR2 SVGAGI. CDR3 bases: TGTGCCAGCAGTTATGGGACAGAAACAGATACGCAGTATTTT. Translation: CASSYGTETDTQYF.

This clone was seen a handful of times. The V gene is TRBV2, the J gene TRBJ1-5, with D unclear. V gave up 2 bases and J gave up 5 bases, with 4 bases separating them. The CDR3 contains 12 residues. CDR1 and CDR2 (germline): SNHLY, FYNNEI. The DNA for the CDR3 is TGTGCCAGCAGTGAAAGCTATCAGCCCCAGCATTTT. It codes for CASSESYQPQHF.

The CDR3 DNA reads TGTGCCAGCTCACAGGGAGGACAGGCGTATAGCAATCAGCCCCAGCATTTT. Its translation: CASSQGGQAYSNQPQHF. V and J are TRBV18 and TRBJ1-5; the match to TRBD1 covers 7 bases. Germline CDR1 and CDR2: KGHSH and LQKENI. The V and J ends lost 4 bases and 0 bases, in that order; junction bases with no gene match: 9. This CDR3 contains 17 residues.

The rearrangement joins TRBV7-9 to TRBJ2-5; D is perhaps TRBD2 (5 bases). Germline V gene sequence: CDR1 SEHNR, CDR2 FQNEAQ (reference sequence). The V and J ends lost 3 bases and 7 bases respectively, with 12 bases between them. CDR3 length: 13 residues. The CDR3 loop is CASSFRGEGTQYF. The CDR3 DNA is TGTGCCAGCAGCTTCAGAGGTGAGGGGACCCAGTACTTC.

V and J are TRBV18 and TRBJ1-2, with D perhaps TRBD1 (6 bases). V lost 1 base to trimming and J lost 8 bases, with 11 bases between them. The CDR3 contains 13 residues. Germline lookup yields CDR1 KGHSH and CDR2 LQKENI. The CDR3 DNA follows: TGTGCCAGCTCACCACGAGGGGGGGACGGCTACACCTTC. This gives the protein CASSPRGGDGYTF.

The chain employs TRBV5-6 and TRBJ2-7; tentative D call: TRBD2 (6 bases). With 7 bases removed from V and 3 bases from J, the gap between germline ends came to 14 bases. Germline V lookup: CDR1 SGHDT, CDR2 YYEEEE. The CDR3 is made up of 13 amino acids. CDR3 DNA: TGTGCCAGCCGGAGGGAGCCTTACTACGAGCAGTACGTC. Protein: CASRREPYYEQYV.

The chain's CDR3 is CASSPSTGELFF. The CDR3 nucleotides are TGTGCCAGCAGCCCCAGCACCGGGGAGCTGTTTTTT. The V call is TRBV7-2, the J call TRBJ2-2, with D uncertain. V was shortened by 5 bases and J by 4 bases, with 5 bases between the two germline ends. This CDR3 region has 12 residues. Germline V gene lookup returns CDR1 SGHTA and CDR2 FQGNSA.

The chain has TRBV3-1 (or the pseudogene TRBV3-2) and TRBJ2-7; 8 bases are a match to TRBD2. The V gene's germline CDR1 is LGHDT and CDR2 YNNKEL (reference sequence). V lost 6 bases and J lost 0; bases outside the gene matches: 4. The CDR3 consists of 14 residues. The CDR3 DNA reads TGTGCCAGCAGTCGGGGGGGGAGCTCCTACGAGCAGTACGTC. Its protein is CASSRGGSSYEQYV.

J is TRBJ2-2 and V is TRBV7-9; no clear D. The CDR3 length is 13 residues. Trimming pared 1 base from V and 7 bases from J, leaving 7 bases between. Germline CDR1 is SEHNR and CDR2 is FQNEAQ (reference sequence). The DNA of the CDR3 is TGTGCCAGCAGCTTAGAGGGTGGCGGGGAGCTGTTTTTT. Protein sequence: CASSLEGGGELFF. The full variable domain, rest sourced from reference TRBV7-9 and TRBJ2-2, is DTGVSQNPRHKITKRGQNVTFRCDPISEHNRLYWYRQTLGQGPEFLTYFQNEAQLEKSRLLSDRFSAERPKGSFSTLEIQRTEQGDSAMYLCASSLEGGGELFFGEGSRLTVL.

The genes are TRBV24-1 and TRBJ2-7; D is unresolved. This CDR3 is 16 amino acids long. Trimming took 1 base from V and 0 from J, leaving 12 bases between them. Germline assignment: CDR1 KGHDR and CDR2 SFDVKD. Written as DNA, the CDR3 is TGTGCCACCAGTGATTTATCGGGTCTACGCTCCTACGAGCAGTACGTC. Its translation: CATSDLSGLRSYEQYV.

Only a few counts were recorded for this clone. V gene TRBV4-1 combines with J gene TRBJ1-3, with TRBD1 identical over 7 bases. From germline, CDR1 is MGHRA and CDR2 YSYEKL. This CDR3 region has 15 residues. V trimming: 1 base; J trimming: 8 bases; junction bases outside the gene matches: 8. CDR3 loop: CASSQVLQGLYTIYF. The CDR3 region has the DNA TGCGCCAGCAGCCAAGTACTACAGGGGTTGTACACCATATATTTT.

This clone was seen more than once but under ten times. V usage is TRBV2 and J usage is TRBJ1-1; D is uncertain. Germline V gene data show CDR1 as SNHLY and CDR2 as FYNNEI. Trimming shortened V by 5 bases and J by 3 bases, and 13 bases separated the two germline ends. The CDR3 is made up of 14 amino acids. The CDR3: CASSFSFGDTEAFF. The CDR3 nucleotides are TGTGCCAGCAGTTTCTCCTTCGGGGACACTGAAGCTTTCTTT.